A single T cell receptor beta chain is shown here with its context. What it recognizes is unknown. This specimen belongs to a study of T cell responses to AZD1222 COVID-19 vaccine. Study results and caveats: The breadth and depth of Spike-specific TCRs increased once two AZD1222 doses had been given. Most donors were white British and more were female, and clonal diversity was possibly underestimated. The study sampled repertoires only after the peak T cell response.

Profiled with immunoSEQ multiplex PCR; TCRdb holds only in-frame clones, not every one. The repertoire holds some 140,000 clones, with 89% as singletons. Second-dose recipients at about 4 or about 12 weeks were treated as one pooled group. The specimen comprised peripheral blood, sampled 28 days after the second AZD1222 dose. This clonotype was obtained from an adult who received the AZD1222 COVID-19 vaccine.

CDR3 in DNA: TGTGCCAGCAGCTGGGGAACAGGGGTTGGCAGTCAGCCCCAGCATTTT. Its translation is CASSWGTGVGSQPQHF. The chain carries TRBV5-5 and TRBJ1-5, with 7 bases lining up with TRBD1. The CDR3 has 16 residues. Germline CDR1 and CDR2: SGHKS and YYEKEE (reference sequence). J lost 6 bases, V lost 3 bases, and 12 bases had no gene match.